This TCR beta chain was documented in a study of blood T cell repertoires in COVID-19. Study as a whole: Sites in the United States, Italy and Spain provided acute and convalescent COVID-19 samples. Sources were T cells, B-cell-depleted T cells, or PBMCs; the material itself was cDNA or gDNA.

Original processing notes: Using reference gene primer amplification, nucleated cell counts were estimated. The protocol was immunoSEQ multiplex PCR, while the TCRdb copy is restricted to in-frame clones and leaves out a portion. V, J and clone size are those of that table, while D and trimming were read from the DNA. The data contain roughly 570,000 clones, approximately 91% of them singletons. V trimming: 5 bases; J trimming: 4 bases; junction bases outside the gene matches: 7. This CDR3 is built from 15 residues. Per germline, CDR1 SGHRS and CDR2 YFSETQ. Sequencing was carried out using peripheral blood. V gene TRBV5-1 combines with J gene TRBJ2-3; 10 bases line up with TRBD2. The sequence derives from a woman aged 50 to 60 with COVID-19, enrolled during active disease. CDR3 protein: CASSKSGGDADTQYF. The DNA of the CDR3 is TGCGCCAGCAGTAAGAGCGGGGGGGACGCAGATACGCAGTATTTT.